These 17 T cell receptor beta chains share one sample of origin, sequenced in a study of T cell changes during pregnancy in multiple sclerosis. TCRdb's table, derived via immunoSEQ multiplex PCR, lists solely in-frame clones and lacks some. The table shows approximately 30,000 clones, with approximately 90% occurring only once. Sequenced material: CD8+ T cells from peripheral blood mononuclear cells, taken before pregnancy. These TCRs come from a female donor with multiple sclerosis, enrolled in a pregnancy study.

In its sample, this clone was seen a few times. This chain links TRBV13 with TRBJ2-3, with D unclear. Germline V lookup: CDR1 PRHDT, CDR2 FYEKMQ (reference sequence). Trimming took 2 bases from V and 3 from J, leaving 15 bases between them. This CDR3 region has 16 residues. CDR3 sequence (DNA): TGTGCCAGCAGCTTAATGGGCCAAGACCTTACAGATACGCAGTATTTT. Translation: CASSLMGQDLTDTQYF. Full variable domain (remainder filled in from reference TRBV13 and TRBJ2-3): AAGVIQSPRHLIKEKRETATLKCYPIPRHDTVYWYQQGPGQDPQFLISFYEKMQSDKGSIPDRFSAQQFSDYHSELNMSSLELGDSALYFCASSLMGQDLTDTQYFGPGTRLTVL.

The chain carries TRBV4-1 and TRBJ2-1, with 7 positions matching TRBD1. The CDR3 runs to 14 residues. The V and J ends lost 6 bases and 8 bases, in that order; junction bases with no gene match: 10. Per the germline V gene, CDR1 is MGHRA and CDR2 is YSYEKL. The CDR3 spells CASSYATGSHEQFF. The CDR3 DNA sequence: TGCGCCAGCAGTTACGCGACAGGGAGTCATGAGCAGTTCTTC.

The genes are TRBV10-1 and TRBJ1-1; 7 bases are shared with TRBD1. With V trimmed by 4 bases and J by 8 bases, 10 bases remained unmatched. In germline, CDR1 is WNHNN, CDR2 SYGVQD (reference sequence). The CDR3 consists of 14 residues. The CDR3 sequence is CASSANPGGAEAFF. CDR3 sequence (DNA): TGCGCCAGCAGTGCGAACCCAGGGGGTGCAGAAGCTTTCTTT.

The chain recombines TRBV11-2 with TRBJ1-5; TRBD1 aligns across 8 bases. The V segment lost 5 bases and the J segment 6 bases; nucleotides outside the gene matches: 6. CDR3 length equals 14 residues. Per the germline V gene, CDR1 is SGHAT and CDR2 is FQNNGV. The CDR3 protein is CASSRGTGIQPQHF. The CDR3 DNA reads as TGTGCCAGCAGCCGAGGGACAGGTATTCAGCCCCAGCATTTT.

V is TRBV27 and J is TRBJ2-7; 10 nucleotides align to TRBD1. Germline V CDR1 and CDR2: MNHEY, SMNVEV (reference sequence). V was pared by 5 bases and J by 6 bases, with 1 base of the junction left unmatched. The CDR3 is 12 residues long. Here the CDR3 reads CASSGQGVEQYF. CDR3 DNA sequence: TGTGCCAGCAGTGGACAGGGGGTCGAGCAGTACTTC.

This rearrangement joins TRBV5-1 to TRBJ2-7; maybe TRBD2 (5 bases). This CDR3 spans 14 amino acids. CDR1 is SGHRS, CDR2 YFSETQ, per germline. Trimming shortened V by 4 bases and J by 2 bases, and 13 bases separated the two germline ends. The CDR3, as DNA: TGCGCCAGCAGCCCGACGACTAACCCCTACGAGCAGTACTTC. Protein: CASSPTTNPYEQYF.

The V call is TRBV7-9, the J call TRBJ1-5; TRBD1 matches 7 bases. Germline V gene lookup returns CDR1 SEHNR and CDR2 FQNEAQ (reference sequence). Germline trimming cut 0 bases from V and 7 bases from J; bases unmatched to any gene: 3. The CDR3 contains 14 residues. The CDR3 is CASSLAGGRQPQHF. Written as DNA, the CDR3 is TGTGCCAGCAGCTTAGCAGGGGGCAGGCAGCCCCAGCATTTT.

The rearrangement uses TRBV6-5 and TRBJ1-1; the D gene is possibly TRBD1 (6 bases). The CDR3 is 15 residues long. The germline V gene encodes CDR1 MNHEY and CDR2 SVGAGI. V gave up 0 bases and J gave up 8 bases, with 16 bases separating them. The CDR3 nucleotides read TGTGCCAGCAGTTACTCGTCGGGGGGGGCTTTAGAAGCTTTCTTT. This translates into CASSYSSGGALEAFF.

This chain links TRBV19 with TRBJ1-1; D may be TRBD1 (5 bases). V was trimmed by 3 bases and J by 1 base, leaving 21 bases between them. Looked up from germline, CDR1 is LNHDA and CDR2 is SQIVND (reference sequence). The CDR3 is made up of 18 amino acids. In nucleotides, the CDR3 is TGTGCCAGTAGTATGCCCCCTGACGCAGGGTGGGCGAACACTGAAGCTTTCTTT. It is translated as CASSMPPDAGWANTEAFF.

J is TRBJ2-1 and V is TRBV29-1, with D maybe TRBD2 (6 bases). Trimming stripped 6 bases from V and 0 bases from J, with 12 bases between. CDR1 SQVTM and CDR2 ANQGSEA come from the germline V gene. This CDR3 region has 14 residues. The CDR3 sequence is CSVEVADSYNEQFF. For the CDR3, the DNA is TGCAGCGTAGAGGTAGCGGACTCCTACAATGAGCAGTTCTTC.

The rearrangement uses TRBV2 and TRBJ1-1; D ambiguous. The CDR3 has 9 residues. V gave up 8 bases and J gave up 7 bases, with 5 bases separating them. CDR1 and CDR2 from the germline V gene are SNHLY and FYNNEI. The CDR3 bases are TGTGCCAGCCCCCTTGAAGCTTTCTTT. This codes for CASPLEAFF.

The chain recombines TRBV14 with TRBJ2-2, with D possibly TRBD1 on 7 matching bases. V lost 4 bases to trimming and J lost 1 base, with 10 bases between them. From germline, CDR1 is SGHDN and CDR2 FVKESK. The CDR3 runs 15 residues. Here the CDR3 DNA reads TGTGCCAGCAGCCGCGGGACAGTGAACACCGGGGAGCTGTTTTTT. As protein: CASSRGTVNTGELFF. The full variable domain, completed using reference TRBV14 and TRBJ2-2, is EAGVTQFPSHSVIEKGQTVTLRCDPISGHDNLYWYRRVMGKEIKFLLHFVKESKQDESGMPNNRFLAERTGGTYSTLKVQPAELEDSGVYFCASSRGTVNTGELFFGEGSRLTVL.

The J gene is TRBJ1-2, the V gene TRBV29-1, with 8 bases matching TRBD1. In germline, CDR1 is SQVTM, CDR2 ANQGSEA. V shed 7 bases and J 7 bases; nucleotides not matched to a gene: 11. The CDR3 length is 13 residues. CDR3 DNA: TGCAGCGCAAGGACAGGGACTATGGCTGGCTACACCTTC. This sequence encodes CSARTGTMAGYTF. Combining the CDR3 with reference TRBV29-1 and TRBJ1-2 gives the whole variable domain SAVISQKPSRDICQRGTSLTIQCQVDSQVTMMFWYRQQPGQSLTLIATANQGSEATYESGFVIDKFPISRPNLTFSTLTVSNMSPEDSSIYLCSARTGTMAGYTFGSGTRLTVV.

This clone was found a few times. V gene TRBV2 combines with J gene TRBJ2-3; 12 nucleotides align to TRBD2. The CDR3 length is 16 residues. Germline CDR1 SNHLY, CDR2 FYNNEI. The junction had 7 bases not matched to a gene; V was cut back by 6 bases and J by 3 bases. CDR3 residues: CASRPDTSGRTDTQYF. The CDR3 nucleotides are TGTGCCAGCAGACCCGATACTAGCGGGAGGACAGATACGCAGTATTTT.

The chain joins TRBV27 to TRBJ2-1; a weak D match, TRBD2 (5 bases). The CDR3 sequence is 15 residues long. Per the germline V gene, CDR1 is MNHEY and CDR2 is SMNVEV (reference sequence). V was pared by 0 bases and J by 11 bases, with 17 bases between. DNA for the CDR3: TGTGCCAGCAGTTTATCGGCAGCCCGAGGGTATCAGCAGTTCTTC. It specifies CASSLSAARGYQQFF.

This chain links TRBV4-1 with TRBJ1-3; no clear D. CDR3 length: 16 amino acids. The germline V and J ends were trimmed by 2 bases and 4 bases, with 15 bases remaining between them. CDR1 is MGHRA, CDR2 YSYEKL, per germline. The CDR3 DNA follows: TGCGCCAGCAGCCAATCGGGGAAAGAGATAGGAAACACCATATATTTT. Translating it yields CASSQSGKEIGNTIYF.

This clone was counted a few times. CDR3 sequence (DNA): TGTGCCAGTTCCGGGACAGGGGAAAATCAGCCCCAGCATTTT. Translated, it gives CASSGTGENQPQHF. The V call is TRBV19, the J call TRBJ1-5; 10 bases line up with TRBD1. The CDR3 extends over 14 amino acids. CDR1 is LNHDA, CDR2 SQIVND, per germline (reference sequence). The J segment lost 4 bases and the V segment lost 8 bases, leaving 5 bases of the junction unmatched.